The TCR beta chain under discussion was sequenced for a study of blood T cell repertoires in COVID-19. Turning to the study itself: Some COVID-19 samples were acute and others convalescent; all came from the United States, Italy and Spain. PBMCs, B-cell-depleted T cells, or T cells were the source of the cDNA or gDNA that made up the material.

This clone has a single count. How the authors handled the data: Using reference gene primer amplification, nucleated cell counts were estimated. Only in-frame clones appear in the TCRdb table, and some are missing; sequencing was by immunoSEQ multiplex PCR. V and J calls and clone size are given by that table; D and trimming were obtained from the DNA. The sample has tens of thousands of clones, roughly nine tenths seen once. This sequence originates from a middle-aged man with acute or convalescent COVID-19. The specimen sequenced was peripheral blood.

CDR3 loop: CASSPRGLTNEKLFF. In DNA, the CDR3 is TGTGCCAGTAGCCCCCGGGGGTTGACTAATGAAAAACTGTTTTTT. The gene calls are TRBV19 and TRBJ1-4; D perhaps matches TRBD1 (5 bases). Germline V gives CDR1 LNHDA, CDR2 SQIVND (reference sequence). V lost 6 bases and J 2 bases, leaving 13 bases between the germline ends. The CDR3 has 15 amino acids.